The clone carrying this T cell receptor beta chain showed up just a few times. As yet, its antigen is unknown. This sample is drawn from a study of T cell repertoires in cytomegalovirus infection. Study-wide background: The study used recently identified HLA-C-restricted and well-studied HLA-B-restricted CMV epitopes. Public signatures in TCR beta pointed to CMV infection and matching HLA type.

TCRdb fed the reads into MiXCR, producing one record per CDR3 protein. The sample has roughly 800,000 distinct CDR3 sequences, almost 30% seen once. This CDR3 is built from 13 residues. Trimming took 6 bases from V and 2 from J; bases not matched to a gene: 1. The germline V gene encodes CDR1 MDHEN and CDR2 SYDVKM. The chain employs TRBV28 and TRBJ2-7, with 10 positions matching TRBD1. Specimen: cultured CD8+ T cells from PBMCs, collected from culture after CMV antigen stimulation. This clonotype was obtained from a human donor in good health (CMV status not recorded). Some clones in this sample may be carry-over from other donors' samples. The CDR3 reads CASRGTGAYEQYV. DNA of the CDR3: TGTGCCAGCAGAGGGACAGGGGCCTACGAGCAGTACGTC.